Listed here are 32 T cell receptor beta chains from one sample, sequenced in a study of response to subunit inactivated influenza vaccine. One entry per CDR3 protein, called by TCRdb with MiXCR from the RT-PCR reads. Seen here are roughly 180,000 distinct CDR3 sequences, roughly 8.7% observed once, and the top ten hold approximately 11%. Sample: non-naive T cells sorted from PBMCs, taken on the day of vaccination. The receptor set was obtained from a man between 45 and 60 years old who received an inactivated influenza vaccine.

This clonotype showed up many times. The chain links TRBV20-1 to TRBJ2-5; a weak D match, TRBD2 (5 bases). Trimming cost V 6 bases and J 5 bases, with 19 bases left between them. This CDR3 is built from 14 residues. From germline, CDR1 is DFQATT and CDR2 SNEGSKA (reference sequence). The CDR3 is CSATDWWVSETQYF. The CDR3 DNA follows: TGCAGTGCGACGGACTGGTGGGTCTCGGAGACCCAGTACTTC.

This clonotype has only a few counts. The V gene is TRBV20-1, the J gene TRBJ1-6; 8 nucleotides line up with TRBD1. Germline V gene sequence: CDR1 DFQATT, CDR2 SNEGSKA (reference sequence). With 3 bases clipped from V and 9 bases from J, the junction kept 19 bases outside the gene matches. The CDR3 runs 18 residues. The CDR3 DNA reads TGCAGTGCTAGCATGCTGCGCCGCCCCGGACAGGGTCTTTCACCCCTCCACTTT. Protein product: CSASMLRRPGQGLSPLHF.

This clonotype showed up many times. V and J are TRBV5-1 and TRBJ2-3; TRBD2 matches 12 bases. CDR1 is SGHRS, CDR2 YFSETQ, per germline. J lost 3 bases, V lost 5 bases, and 13 bases had no gene match. The CDR3 runs to 18 residues. This CDR3 is CASSLIPSGGAITDTQYF. DNA of the CDR3: TGCGCCAGCAGTCTAATCCCTAGCGGGGGGGCCATTACAGATACGCAGTATTTT.

The chain couples TRBV20-1 to TRBJ2-7; D unclear. The germline CDR1 and CDR2 sequences are DFQATT and SNEGSKA (reference sequence). With 2 bases removed from V and 2 bases from J, the gap between germline ends came to 13 bases. CDR3 length: 14 amino acids. CDR3 loop: CSARRAAYTYEQYF. In nucleotides, the CDR3 is TGCAGTGCTAGACGGGCAGCATACACCTACGAGCAGTACTTC.

In this sample, this clonotype turned up a few times. This chain uses TRBV19 with TRBJ2-7; the D gene is possibly TRBD2 (6 bases). V was shortened by 5 bases and J by 2 bases, with 19 bases between the two germline ends. The germline V gene encodes CDR1 LNHDA and CDR2 SQIVND (reference sequence). The CDR3 has 16 amino acids. CDR3 sequence (DNA): TGTGCCAGTAGTGATTCTCCCGGGACTTTTCCCTACGAGCAGTACTTC. Translated: CASSDSPGTFPYEQYF.

The rearrangement joins TRBV21-1 to TRBJ1-6. TRBV21-1 is described as a pseudogene. This CDR3 has 18 amino acids. This CDR3 reads CASSKDVGGGRRDSPLHF. Here the CDR3 DNA reads TGTGCCAGCAGCAAAGATGTTGGCGGCGGCAGGCGGGATTCACCCCTCCACTTT.

This clonotype was picked up a small number of times. This chain links TRBV10-1 with TRBJ2-5, with 9 bases that match TRBD1. The length of the CDR3 is 16 residues. V was clipped by 0 bases and J by 1 base; unmatched bases: 3. Germline V CDR1 and CDR2: WNHNN, SYGVQD (reference sequence). CDR3 loop: CASSESGTGLQETQYF. CDR3 bases: TGCGCCAGCAGTGAGTCCGGGACAGGGCTCCAAGAGACCCAGTACTTC.

The chain joins TRBV5-6 to TRBJ2-1, with D unclear. The V gene's germline CDR1 is SGHDT and CDR2 YYEEEE. The CDR3 is 14 residues long. Trimming shortened V by 4 bases and J by 6 bases, and 14 bases separated the two germline ends. In DNA form, the CDR3 reads TGTGCCAGCAGCCCCGGCCTCCTCTGCAATGAGCAGTTCTTC. Translation gives CASSPGLLCNEQFF.

This clonotype occurred a few times. This sequence joins TRBV4-1 and TRBJ2-1; no firm D call. Germline V gene lookup returns CDR1 MGHRA and CDR2 YSYEKL. Trimming shortened V by 1 base and J by 2 bases, and 12 bases separated the two germline ends. The CDR3 has 16 amino acids. CDR3: CASSQVNLITYNEQFF. CDR3 bases: TGCGCCAGCAGCCAAGTTAATCTCATAACCTACAATGAGCAGTTCTTC.

This clonotype was seen a handful of times. This rearrangement joins TRBV27 to TRBJ2-1, with TRBD2 identical over 16 bases. CDR1 MNHEY and CDR2 SMNVEV come from the germline V gene (reference sequence). This CDR3 comprises 16 residues. Losses at the gene ends were 4 bases for V and 4 bases for J; bases not matched to a gene: 1. CDR3 sequence reads: CASSSGLAGGYNEQFF. The CDR3 DNA reads TGTGCCAGCAGTTCGGGACTAGCGGGGGGGTACAATGAGCAGTTCTTC.

A few counts support this clonotype. The V and J genes are TRBV7-8 and TRBJ2-7; no clear D gene. Germline V gene sequence: CDR1 SGHVS, CDR2 FQNEAQ. The germline V and J ends were trimmed by 0 bases and 2 bases, with 14 bases remaining between them. This CDR3 has 16 residues. CDR3 nucleotides: TGTGCCAGCAGCTTAGCTCTCATAAGGAAAACCTACGAGCAGTACTTC. Its translation: CASSLALIRKTYEQYF.

In its sample, this clonotype was seen many times. This chain connects TRBV5-1 to TRBJ1-1, with 7 bases that match TRBD1. The V gene's germline CDR1 is SGHRS and CDR2 YFSETQ. V trimming: 4 bases; J trimming: 3 bases; junction bases outside the gene matches: 3. This CDR3 spans 13 amino acids. The CDR3 here is CASSRTGDTEAFF. The CDR3 DNA reads TGCGCCAGCAGCAGAACAGGGGACACTGAAGCTTTCTTT.

This clonotype was picked up many times. The J gene is TRBJ2-5, the V gene TRBV5-1; TRBD2 might be the D (7 bases). This CDR3 has 14 residues. From germline, CDR1 is SGHRS and CDR2 YFSETQ. The V and J ends lost 4 bases and 4 bases respectively, with 14 bases between them. The CDR3 protein is CASSNSGGRETQYF. DNA for the CDR3: TGCGCCAGCAGCAACTCGGGGGGCCGAGAGACCCAGTACTTC.

The chain carries TRBV10-3 and TRBJ1-1; D not certain. V was trimmed by 4 bases and J by 1 base, leaving 4 bases between them. Germline V gene data show CDR1 as ENHRY and CDR2 as SYGVKD. This CDR3 is 12 amino acids long. CDR3 residues: CAISVGNTEAFF. DNA for the CDR3: TGTGCCATCAGTGTAGGGAACACTGAAGCTTTCTTT.

This clonotype was seen a handful of times. The chain joins TRBV29-1 to TRBJ2-1; 10 bases are shared with TRBD1. Losses at the gene ends were 6 bases for V and 7 bases for J; bases not matched to a gene: 6. The germline CDR1 and CDR2 sequences are SQVTM and ANQGSEA. The CDR3 totals 13 residues. CDR3 residues: CSVDGTGVNEQFF. CDR3 bases: TGCAGCGTAGACGGGACAGGGGTGAATGAGCAGTTCTTC.

This clonotype has only a few counts. The rearrangement links TRBV11-2 to TRBJ2-7, with 12 bases identical to TRBD1. Germline V CDR1 and CDR2: SGHAT, FQNNGV. The CDR3 contains 16 residues. V shed 1 base, J shed 2 bases, and the junction held 3 bases outside the gene matches. The CDR3 DNA sequence: TGTGCCAGCAGCTTAGGGGACAGGGGGCTTGCCTACGAGCAGTACTTC. It yields the protein CASSLGDRGLAYEQYF.

This clonotype was seen a handful of times. The V and J genes are TRBV20-1 and TRBJ2-5, with 10 bases that match TRBD2. The germline V gene encodes CDR1 DFQATT and CDR2 SNEGSKA (reference sequence). V shed 5 bases, J shed 5 bases, and the junction held 11 bases outside the gene matches. The CDR3 sequence is 15 residues long. For the CDR3, the DNA is TGCAGTGCTCTAAAGAGCGGGAGGGGTTCGGAGACCCAGTACTTC. As protein: CSALKSGRGSETQYF.

The chain links TRBV20-1 to TRBJ2-5, with no clear D. The CDR3 contains 13 residues. V was shortened by 5 bases and J by 1 base, with 11 bases between the two germline ends. Germline CDR1 is DFQATT and CDR2 is SNEGSKA (reference sequence). DNA of the CDR3: TGCAGTGCTGACACTGACTTCCAAGAGACCCAGTACTTC. Amino acids: CSADTDFQETQYF.

This clonotype was detected only a few times. The J gene is TRBJ2-7, the V gene TRBV10-2; the D gene is possibly TRBD1 (5 bases). The CDR3 contains 14 residues. Germline lookup yields CDR1 WSHSY and CDR2 SAAADI. V lost 3 bases and J 4 bases, leaving 13 bases between the germline ends. The CDR3 is CASSDPGHLYEQYF. CDR3 nucleotides: TGCGCCAGCAGTGACCCCGGACATTTATACGAGCAGTACTTC.

This clonotype appeared many times. The genes are TRBV5-6 and TRBJ2-5; no reliable D call. Per the germline V gene, CDR1 is SGHDT and CDR2 is YYEEEE. Between the trimmed V and J ends, which lost 4 bases and 5 bases, there was a span of 12 bases. The CDR3 runs to 13 residues. The CDR3 DNA is TGTGCCAGCAGCATCGGAATGGGCGAGACCCAGTACTTC. Protein product: CASSIGMGETQYF.

The table lists this clonotype with many counts. V usage is TRBV10-2 and J usage is TRBJ2-1; D gene uncertain. Per germline, CDR1 WSHSY and CDR2 SAAADI. CDR3 size: 17 residues. V shed 0 bases and J shed 3 bases, with 15 bases lying between them. The CDR3 DNA reads TGCGCCAGCAGTGAGTCATTGCAGGCCACCAACTACAATGAGCAGTTCTTC. This codes for CASSESLQATNYNEQFF.

This rearrangement joins TRBV20-1 to TRBJ2-7; 11 bases fit TRBD2. The ends lost 6 bases at V and 2 bases at J; junction bases unmatched: 12. The CDR3 has 16 amino acids. The germline V gene has CDR1 DFQATT and CDR2 SNEGSKA (reference sequence). The CDR3, as DNA: TGCAGTGCAAATCTAGCGGGGGGAAACACCCCCTACGAGCAGTACTTC. This sequence encodes CSANLAGGNTPYEQYF.

This clonotype was seen more than once but under ten times. This sequence joins TRBV12-3 or TRBV12-4 and TRBJ2-2; D uncertain. V was clipped by 6 bases and J by 0 bases, with 8 bases between them. This CDR3 spans 14 amino acids. The CDR3 coding sequence is TGTGCCAGCAGGACCAACGCGAACACCGGGGAGCTGTTTTTT. Its translation: CASRTNANTGELFF.

This clonotype was seen only a few times. The chain recombines TRBV10-3 with TRBJ1-1, with D possibly TRBD1 on 6 matching bases. V lost 10 bases and J lost 4, with 19 bases in between. The CDR3 has 14 amino acids. Germline CDR1 and CDR2: ENHRY and SYGVKD. CDR3 coding DNA: TGTGCCACCAGCCAGGTCACAGGGAGCACTGAAGCTTTCTTT. The encoded protein is CATSQVTGSTEAFF.

This clonotype showed up just a few times. V is TRBV15 and J is TRBJ1-4; TRBD1 agrees at 8 bases. Germline CDR1 and CDR2: LNHNV and YYDKDF (reference sequence). CDR3 length: 15 residues. With V trimmed by 0 bases and J by 7 bases, 4 bases remained unmatched. The CDR3 loop reads CATSRDGRGREKLFF. The CDR3 coding sequence is TGTGCCACCAGCAGAGATGGCAGGGGGCGTGAAAAACTGTTTTTT.

This clonotype showed up many times. CDR3 DNA: TGTGCCAGCAGTTCGGACTACGAGCAGTACTTC. Encoded protein: CASSSDYEQYF. The rearrangement links TRBV28 to TRBJ2-7; no reliable D call. This CDR3 contains 11 residues. Germline CDR1 MDHEN, CDR2 SYDVKM. The V end lost 4 bases, the J end lost 3 bases, and 4 bases lay between the germline ends.

This clonotype appeared many times. The chain couples TRBV4-3 to TRBJ2-3; D gene ambiguous. Germline CDR1 and CDR2: LGHNA and YSLEER. The CDR3 consists of 14 residues. Trimming cost V 1 base and J 6 bases, with 11 bases left between them. The CDR3 loop reads CASSQGLSRDTQYF. CDR3 sequence (DNA): TGCGCCAGCAGCCAAGGTCTCTCACGGGATACGCAGTATTTT.

Many counts were recorded for this clonotype. The chain recombines TRBV27 with TRBJ2-4; 7 bases line up with TRBD1. Germline loops: CDR1 MNHEY, CDR2 SMNVEV (reference sequence). The CDR3 totals 19 residues. V shed 0 bases, J shed 0 bases, and the junction held 11 bases outside the gene matches. CDR3 in amino acids: CASSLSGWDRKLAKNIQYF. The CDR3 bases are TGTGCCAGCAGTTTATCGGGGTGGGACAGAAAGCTAGCCAAAAACATTCAGTACTTC.

This clonotype was detected only a few times. This sequence joins TRBV18 and TRBJ2-5; 10 nucleotides agree with TRBD2. CDR3 size: 14 residues. CDR1 is KGHSH and CDR2 is LQKENI in the germline V gene. Unmatched junction bases numbered 1, after V lost 1 base and J lost 5 bases. CDR3 nucleotide sequence: TGTGCCAGCTCACCACAGACTAGCGGGGAGACCCAGTACTTC. Translated, it gives CASSPQTSGETQYF. Based on the CDR3 plus reference TRBV18 and TRBJ2-5, the full variable domain is NAGVMQNPRHLVRRRGQEARLRCSPMKGHSHVYWYRQLPEEGLKFMVYLQKENIIDESGMPKERFSAEFPKEGPSILRIQQVVRGDSAAYFCASSPQTSGETQYFGPGTRLLVL.

This clonotype was seen repeatedly, ten times or more. The genes are TRBV5-6 and TRBJ2-3; no clear D. Trimming removed 1 base at V and 0 bases at J, with 3 bases between. Germline V lookup: CDR1 SGHDT, CDR2 YYEEEE. The CDR3 is 13 residues long. CDR3 nucleotide sequence: TGTGCCAGCAGCTTGAGTAGCACAGATACGCAGTATTTT. Residues: CASSLSSTDTQYF.

The chain employs TRBV5-1 and TRBJ2-5, with D perhaps matching TRBD1 (6 bases). The germline V gene encodes CDR1 SGHRS and CDR2 YFSETQ. Trimming left V 0 bases short and J 4 bases short, with 10 bases between. The CDR3 sequence is 14 residues long. The CDR3 region is CASSLGSRGETQYF. The CDR3 DNA is TGCGCCAGCAGCTTGGGGTCCAGGGGAGAGACCCAGTACTTC.

This clonotype was picked up a small number of times. Sequence at one end of the junction differs from germline and may be a read error. The chain carries TRBV20-1 and TRBJ1-2, with TRBD1 as a possible D gene (6 bases). The CDR3 consists of 10 residues. CDR1 DFQATT and CDR2 SNEGSKA come from the germline V gene (reference sequence). The chain's CDR3 is CSARDSLYPF. The CDR3 DNA follows: TGCAGTGCTAGGGACAGCCTATATCCCTTC.